Each of the 3 T cell receptor beta chains below was sequenced from the same sample in a study of post-analysis software for immune sequencing data. Study-level points and caveats: The five TRBV segments detected at higher frequency in patients than in controls included TRBV5-6, TRBV5-1 and TRBV20-1.

These receptors lack a known antigen. TCR beta cDNA libraries included unique molecular identifiers. TCRdb fed the PCR reads into MiXCR, producing one record per CDR3 protein. The profile shows around 710,000 distinct CDR3 sequences, 40% to 55% of them singletons. Sequenced material: blood. These receptors all come from a girl aged 10-17 years with multiple sclerosis.

This clonotype has a handful of counts. The gene calls are TRBV7-6 and TRBJ2-1, with a weak D call TRBD1 (6 bases). The CDR3 loop spans 15 amino acids. Per the germline V gene, CDR1 is SGHVS and CDR2 is FNYEAQ. V gave up 1 base and J gave up 5 bases, with 12 bases separating them. CDR3 sequence: CASSLGGLDHNEQFF. The CDR3 bases are TGTGCCAGCAGCTTAGGGGGGCTAGACCACAATGAGCAGTTCTTC.

The chain joins TRBV6-5 to TRBJ2-7; TRBD1 matches 9 bases. With V trimmed by 6 bases and J by 0 bases, 9 bases remained unmatched. There are 16 residues in the CDR3. Per the germline V gene, CDR1 is MNHEY and CDR2 is SVGAGI. In nucleotides, the CDR3 is TGTGCCAGCAGGGCAGACAGGGGGAGTATCTCCTACGAGCAGTACTTC. The encoded protein is CASRADRGSISYEQYF.

The V gene is TRBV20-1, the J gene TRBJ1-2; 9 bases align to TRBD1. Germline CDR1 reads DFQATT; CDR2 reads SNEGSKA (reference sequence). This CDR3 has 14 amino acids. The V gene end was trimmed by 6 bases and the J gene end by 4 bases; junction bases not matched to a gene: 9. CDR3 bases: TGCAGTGCCCCGCAGGGACAGGGTCTCTATGGCTACACCTTC. It is translated as CSAPQGQGLYGYTF.